This TCR beta chain appears in the sequencing data of a study of cytomegalovirus exposure and HLA in healthy donors. Study-level background: The roughly 670 first-cohort repertoires shared a platform with the 110 or so validation repertoires, as reported in a later analysis. Study outcomes and limitations: Rarity characterized most TCR sequences, yet some public TCRs appeared in many donors. Cytomegalovirus-associated status was assigned to roughly 160 TCR beta chains. The authors confirmed in vitro that a few CMV-associated chains were specific for CMV antigens.

This clone was seen only once. Its cognate antigen is unknown. Sequencing was performed with immunoSEQ multiplex PCR; in TCRdb, only in-frame clones are kept and a portion is missing. Altogether about 130,000 clones are present, roughly nine tenths being singletons, with the ten largest covering more than 1.5%. Trimming shortened V by 2 bases and J by 5 bases, and 14 bases separated the two germline ends. Germline assignment: CDR1 SGHDT and CDR2 YYEEEE. The CDR3 has 15 amino acids. The genes are TRBV5-6 and TRBJ2-1; TRBD1 might be the D (5 bases). Sequencing was carried out using PBMCs. The TCR was taken from a woman in her late teens or twenties in good health and CMV-seronegative. CDR3 nucleotide sequence: TGTGCCAGCAGCTTAGTGACTCGCAGGGACAATGAGCAGTTCTTC. Translation gives CASSLVTRRDNEQFF.